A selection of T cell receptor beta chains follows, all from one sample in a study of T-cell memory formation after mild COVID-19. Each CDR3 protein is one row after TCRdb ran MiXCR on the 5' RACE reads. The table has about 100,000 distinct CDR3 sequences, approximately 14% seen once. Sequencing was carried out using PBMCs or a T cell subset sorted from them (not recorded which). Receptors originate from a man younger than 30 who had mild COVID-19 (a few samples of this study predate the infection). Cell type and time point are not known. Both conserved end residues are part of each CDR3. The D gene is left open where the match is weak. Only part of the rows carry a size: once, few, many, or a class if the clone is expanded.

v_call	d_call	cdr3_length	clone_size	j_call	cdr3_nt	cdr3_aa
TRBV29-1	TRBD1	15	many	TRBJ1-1	TGCAGCGTCGGACTTACAGGGGTAAGGAACACTGAAGCTTTCTTT	CSVGLTGVRNTEAFF
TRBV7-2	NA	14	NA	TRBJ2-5	TGTGCCAGCAGCTTACTGCTGGGGGAGGAGACCCAGTACTTC	CASSLLLGEETQYF
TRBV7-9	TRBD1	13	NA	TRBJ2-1	TGTGTGGTACAGGGGAACTCCTACAATGAGCAGTTCTTC	CVVQGNSYNEQFF
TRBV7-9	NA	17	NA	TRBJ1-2	TGTGCCAGCAGCTCCTCCCGGACAGTCTCTTCTAACTATGGCTACACCTTC	CASSSSRTVSSNYGYTF
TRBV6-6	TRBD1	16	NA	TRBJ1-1	TGTGCCAGCAGTTCCGGGACAGGGGTTTTGAACACTGAAGCTTTCTTT	CASSSGTGVLNTEAFF
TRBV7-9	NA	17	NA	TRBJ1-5	TGTGCCAGCAGCTTACCCAAGAAACTACAGGCGCTGGAGCCCCAGCATTTT	CASSLPKKLQALEPQHF
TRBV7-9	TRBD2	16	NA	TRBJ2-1	TGTGCCAGCAGCTCCCTAGCGGGGGGACCAATCAATGAGCAGTTCTTC	CASSSLAGGPINEQFF
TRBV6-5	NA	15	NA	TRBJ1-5	TGTGCCAGCAGCCTAGGGGGACGGAGCAATCAGCCCCAGCATTTT	CASSLGGRSNQPQHF
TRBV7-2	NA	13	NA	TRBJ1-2	TGTGCCAGCAGCGAGACAACTAACTATGGCTACACCTTC	CASSETTNYGYTF
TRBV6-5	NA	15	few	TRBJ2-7	TGTGCCAGCAGTTACTCAGGCGGACCTACCTACGAGCAGTACTTC	CASSYSGGPTYEQYF
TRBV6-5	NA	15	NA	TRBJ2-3	TGTGCCAGCAGTTACCGGGACGGGGATTCAGATACGCAGTATTTT	CASSYRDGDSDTQYF
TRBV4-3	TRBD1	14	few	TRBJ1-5	TGCGCCAGCAGCCGGGACAGCCTCAATCAGCCCCAGCATTTT	CASSRDSLNQPQHF
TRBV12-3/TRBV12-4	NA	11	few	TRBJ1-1	TGTGCCAGCACCCCCGGGGGAGAAGCTTTCTTT	CASTPGGEAFF
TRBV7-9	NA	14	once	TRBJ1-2	TGTGCCAGCAGCTGGGGAGAGGGACGTTATGGCTACACCTTC	CASSWGEGRYGYTF
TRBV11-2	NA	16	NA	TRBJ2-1	TGTGCCAGCAGCTCTGTGGGGGGAGGCCCTTACAATGAGCAGTTCTTC	CASSSVGGGPYNEQFF
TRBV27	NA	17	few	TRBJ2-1	TGTGCCAGCAGTTCTAGTCGGGACACCAGATCCTACAATGAGCAGTTCTTC	CASSSSRDTRSYNEQFF
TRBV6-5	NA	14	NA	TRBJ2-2	TGTGCCACCTCCCTGGGCGGGGACACCGGGGAGCTGTTTTTT	CATSLGGDTGELFF
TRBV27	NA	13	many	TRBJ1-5	TGTGCCAGCAGTTTATGGGTGAATCAGCCCCAGCATTTT	CASSLWVNQPQHF
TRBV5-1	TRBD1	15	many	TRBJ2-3	TGCGCCAGCAGCTTGGAGGGACAGGGGGCAGATACGCAGTATTTT	CASSLEGQGADTQYF
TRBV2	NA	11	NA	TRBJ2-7	TGTGCCAGCAGTGGACCCTACGAGCAGTACTTC	CASSGPYEQYF
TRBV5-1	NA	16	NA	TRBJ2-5	TGCGCCAGCAGCTTTTTAGGTCGTTCCTTTGGAGAGACCCAGTACTTC	CASSFLGRSFGETQYF
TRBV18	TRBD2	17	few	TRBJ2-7	TGTGCCAGCTCACCATCGACTAGCGGGGGGCGCTTCTACGAGCAGTACTTC	CASSPSTSGGRFYEQYF
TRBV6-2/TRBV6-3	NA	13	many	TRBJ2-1	TGTGCCAGCAGACAACCCCCCTACAATGAGCAGTTCTTC	CASRQPPYNEQFF
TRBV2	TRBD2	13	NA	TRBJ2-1	TGTGCCACCCCCGCGGGAGGTAACAATGAGCAGTTCTTC	CATPAGGNNEQFF
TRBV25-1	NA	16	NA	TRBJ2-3	TGTGCCAGCAGTGATACCGTTACGAGCGATCTAGATACGCAGTATTTT	CASSDTVTSDLDTQYF
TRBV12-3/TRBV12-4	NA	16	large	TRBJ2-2	TGTGCCAGCACACACCTTCGGAACATCAACACCGGGGAGCTGTTTTTT	CASTHLRNINTGELFF
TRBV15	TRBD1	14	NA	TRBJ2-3	TGTGCCACCAGCAGCTCACAGGGGCCAGATACGCAGTATTTT	CATSSSQGPDTQYF
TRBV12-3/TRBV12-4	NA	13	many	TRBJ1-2	TGTGCCAGCAGTCCTGGGGGTGGGCATGGCTACACCTTC	CASSPGGGHGYTF
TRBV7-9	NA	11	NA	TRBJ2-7	TGTGCCAGCAGCTTGTCCCTAGAGCAGTACTTC	CASSLSLEQYF
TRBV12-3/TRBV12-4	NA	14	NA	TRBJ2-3	TGTGCCAGCAGTTTGTCGGGGGCAATAGATACGCAGTATTTT	CASSLSGAIDTQYF
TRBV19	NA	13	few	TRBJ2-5	TGTGCCAGTAGTATTAGGGAGTGGGAGACCCAGTACTTC	CASSIREWETQYF
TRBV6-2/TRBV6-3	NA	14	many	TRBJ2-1	TGTGCCAGCAGTTGGGGACGGGGTGTCAATGAGCAGTTCTTC	CASSWGRGVNEQFF
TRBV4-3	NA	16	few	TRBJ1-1	TGCGCCAGCAGCCCTCACCCCACCGTTAGGAGATCGATAACTTTCTTT	CASSPHPTVRRSITFF
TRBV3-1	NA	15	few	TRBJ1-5	TGTGCCAGCAGCCAAGCTATGGACGGAAATCAGCCCCAGCATTTT	CASSQAMDGNQPQHF
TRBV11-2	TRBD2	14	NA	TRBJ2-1	TGTGCCAGCAGGAGCGGGGGGGCTTACAATGAGCAGTTCTTC	CASRSGGAYNEQFF
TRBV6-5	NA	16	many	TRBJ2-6	TGTGCCAGCAGTTATTGGCCTGGCCCTGGGGCCAACGTCCTGACTTTC	CASSYWPGPGANVLTF
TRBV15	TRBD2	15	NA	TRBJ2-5	TGTGCCACCAGCGAAGCCGGGACTAGCGTGGAGACCCAGTACTTC	CATSEAGTSVETQYF